Listed here are 9 T cell receptor beta chains from one sample, sequenced in a study of identical twins. Each CDR3 protein is one row after TCRdb ran MiXCR on the 5' RACE reads. The sample gives fewer than 500,000 distinct CDR3 sequences, 20% to 30% of which show up once; 2.9% is in the top ten. These sequences were also reported in another study, on T cells expressing NK-cell markers.

Sequencing was performed on CD4+ T cells sorted from blood. The receptor set was obtained from a woman under 30 in good health.

The table lists this clonotype with a few counts. V usage is TRBV5-1 and J usage is TRBJ1-1; D unclear. Germline lookup yields CDR1 SGHRS and CDR2 YFSETQ. The CDR3 covers 14 residues. The V and J ends lost 0 bases and 0 bases respectively, with 6 bases between them. The CDR3 region has the DNA TGCGCCAGCAGCTTGGGGGAAGTGAACACTGAAGCTTTCTTT. Its protein is CASSLGEVNTEAFF.

V and J are TRBV20-1 and TRBJ2-5; D not resolved. Per the germline V gene, CDR1 is DFQATT and CDR2 is SNEGSKA (reference sequence). The CDR3 length is 13 residues. Deletions cut 4 bases from V and 5 bases from J, with 14 bases between. The CDR3 spells CSAKGSTGETQYF. In DNA, the CDR3 is TGCAGTGCTAAGGGCTCGACCGGTGAGACCCAGTACTTC.

In this sample, this clonotype turned up a few times. This chain links TRBV12-5 with TRBJ2-1; D gene ambiguous. The V gene lost 6 bases and the J gene lost 6 bases, with 6 bases spanning the gap. The CDR3 has 11 residues. The germline V gene encodes CDR1 LGHNT and CDR2 FRNRAP. CDR3 sequence: CASGFFNEQFF. CDR3 nucleotides: TGTGCTAGTGGCTTCTTCAATGAGCAGTTCTTC. The complete variable domain, with remaining parts taken from reference TRBV12-5 and TRBJ2-1, reads DARVTQTPRHKVTEMGQEVTMRCQPILGHNTVFWYRQTMMQGLELLAYFRNRAPLDDSGMPKDRFSAEMPDATLATLKIQPSEPRDSAVYFCASGFFNEQFFGPGTRLTVL.

The table lists this clonotype with a few counts. The V and J genes are TRBV6-1 and TRBJ2-1; the match to TRBD2 covers 10 bases. The length of the CDR3 is 14 residues. The germline V gene encodes CDR1 MNHNS and CDR2 SASEGT. Germline trimming cut 5 bases from V and 7 bases from J; bases unmatched to any gene: 5. The chain's CDR3 is CASSSGGAPNEQFF. CDR3 coding DNA: TGTGCCAGCAGTAGCGGGGGGGCCCCGAATGAGCAGTTCTTC.

V and J are TRBV11-2 and TRBJ2-3; 7 bases are shared with TRBD2. CDR1 SGHAT and CDR2 FQNNGV come from the germline V gene. V lost 3 bases, J lost 3 bases, and 12 bases stayed unmatched. The CDR3 has 17 amino acids. The CDR3 region has the DNA TGTGCCAGCAGCTTCTATCCGGCGGGAGTCTATACAGATACGCAGTATTTT. Protein sequence: CASSFYPAGVYTDTQYF.

This clonotype was observed once. A junction end diverges from the germline sequence, so it may reflect a read error. The genes are TRBV20-1 and TRBJ2-5; perhaps TRBD2 as D (6 bases). The germline V gene encodes CDR1 DFQATT and CDR2 SNEGSKA (reference sequence). This CDR3 has 13 residues. The CDR3, as DNA: TGCAGTGCTAATAACGGGGGTCAAGAGACCCAGTATTTC. Its translation: CSANNGGQETQYF.

This rearrangement joins TRBV25-1 to TRBJ2-5; D might be TRBD2 (5 bases). The CDR3 spans 15 residues. V lost 4 bases to trimming and J lost 2 bases, with 14 bases between them. Looked up from germline, CDR1 is MGHDK and CDR2 is SYGVNS. The CDR3 DNA reads TGTGCCAGCAGTGCTAACAGAGGGAATCAAGAGACCCAGTACTTC. Its protein is CASSANRGNQETQYF.

This clonotype has only a few counts. The rearrangement links TRBV5-1 to TRBJ2-7; D is perhaps TRBD1 (5 bases). Between the trimmed V and J ends, which lost 1 base and 2 bases, there was a span of 10 bases. Germline CDR1 reads SGHRS; CDR2 reads YFSETQ. The CDR3 is 14 amino acids. The DNA of the CDR3 is TGCGCCAGCAGCTTGTTCGTAGGGGCCTACGAGCAGTACTTC. Its protein is CASSLFVGAYEQYF.

This clonotype was counted a few times. V and J are TRBV6-1 and TRBJ2-5; D is unresolved. Trimming pared 8 bases from V and 5 bases from J, leaving 6 bases between. CDR1 and CDR2 from the germline V gene are MNHNS and SASEGT. The CDR3 loop spans 10 amino acids. CDR3 sequence reads: CASLWETQYF. The CDR3 nucleotides read TGTGCCAGCTTGTGGGAGACCCAGTACTTC.